This T cell receptor beta chain was identified in a study of OX40 agonist ivuxolimab in advanced cancers. Overall study findings and caveats: Near-lowest levels of clonal expansion characterized partial responders at 0.1-3.0 mg/kg. Averaging showed that CD8+ T cells had more expanded clones than CD4+ did.

The protocol was immunoSEQ multiplex PCR, while the TCRdb copy is restricted to in-frame clones and leaves out a portion. In the table there are under 85,000 clones, under 90% of which are singletons. Per the germline V gene, CDR1 is MNHEY and CDR2 is SMNVEV (reference sequence). The V and J ends lost 3 bases and 1 base respectively, with 9 bases between them. The CDR3 is 14 amino acids. Comment on this clone: Its antigen remains unidentified.

The sample consisted of CD4+ or CD8+ T cells sorted from blood, taken in a trial of the OX40 agonist ivuxolimab. The source of this sequence is an adult with an advanced solid tumor such as melanoma, head and neck, liver or kidney cancer. The rearrangement uses TRBV27 and TRBJ2-5; D may match TRBD1 or TRBD2 (6 bases each). The CDR3 DNA sequence: TGTGCCAGCAGTTTTTGGGGGGCCCAAGAGACCCAGTACTTC. Translating gives CASSFWGAQETQYF.